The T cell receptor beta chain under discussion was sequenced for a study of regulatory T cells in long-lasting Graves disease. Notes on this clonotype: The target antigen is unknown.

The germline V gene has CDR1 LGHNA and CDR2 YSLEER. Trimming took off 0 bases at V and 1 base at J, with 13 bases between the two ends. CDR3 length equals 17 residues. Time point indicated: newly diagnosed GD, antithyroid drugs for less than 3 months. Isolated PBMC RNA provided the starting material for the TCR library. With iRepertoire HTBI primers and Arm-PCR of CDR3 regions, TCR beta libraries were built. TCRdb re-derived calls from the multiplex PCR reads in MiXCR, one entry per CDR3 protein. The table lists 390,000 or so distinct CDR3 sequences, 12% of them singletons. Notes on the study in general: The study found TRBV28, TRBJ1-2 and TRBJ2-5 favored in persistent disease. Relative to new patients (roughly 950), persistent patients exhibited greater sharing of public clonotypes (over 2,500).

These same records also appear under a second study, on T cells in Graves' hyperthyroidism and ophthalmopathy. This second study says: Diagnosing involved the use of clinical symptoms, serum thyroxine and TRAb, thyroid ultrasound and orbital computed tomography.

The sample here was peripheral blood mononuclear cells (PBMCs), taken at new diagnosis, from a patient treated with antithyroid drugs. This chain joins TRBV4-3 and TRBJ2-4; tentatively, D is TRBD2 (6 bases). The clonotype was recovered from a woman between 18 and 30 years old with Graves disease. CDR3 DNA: TGCGCCAGCAGCCAAGATCTGACGGGAGCGGCCAAAAACATTCAGTACTTC. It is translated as CASSQDLTGAAKNIQYF.